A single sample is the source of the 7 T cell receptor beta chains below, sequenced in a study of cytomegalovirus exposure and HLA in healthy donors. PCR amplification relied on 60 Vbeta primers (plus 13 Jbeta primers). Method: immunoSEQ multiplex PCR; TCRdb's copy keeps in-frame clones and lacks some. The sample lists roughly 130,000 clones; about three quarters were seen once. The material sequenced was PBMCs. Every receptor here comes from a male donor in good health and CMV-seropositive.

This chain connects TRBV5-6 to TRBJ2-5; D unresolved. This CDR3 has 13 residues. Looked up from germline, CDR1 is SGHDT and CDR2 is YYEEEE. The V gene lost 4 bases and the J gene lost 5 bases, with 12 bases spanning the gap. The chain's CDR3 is CASSAKVRETQYF. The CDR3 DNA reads TGTGCCAGCAGCGCCAAGGTCAGGGAGACCCAGTACTTC.

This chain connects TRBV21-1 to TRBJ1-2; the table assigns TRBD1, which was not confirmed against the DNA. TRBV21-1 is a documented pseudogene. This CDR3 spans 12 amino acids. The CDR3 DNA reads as TGTGCCAGCAGCAAAAGGGGGCCTGGCTACACCTTC. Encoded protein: CASSKRGPGYTF.

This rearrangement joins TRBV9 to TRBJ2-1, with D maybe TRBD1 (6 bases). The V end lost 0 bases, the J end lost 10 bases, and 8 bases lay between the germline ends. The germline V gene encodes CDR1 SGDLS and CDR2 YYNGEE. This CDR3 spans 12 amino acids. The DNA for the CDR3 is TGTGCCAGCAGCGTAGAAGGGGGAGAGCAGTTCTTC. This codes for CASSVEGGEQFF.

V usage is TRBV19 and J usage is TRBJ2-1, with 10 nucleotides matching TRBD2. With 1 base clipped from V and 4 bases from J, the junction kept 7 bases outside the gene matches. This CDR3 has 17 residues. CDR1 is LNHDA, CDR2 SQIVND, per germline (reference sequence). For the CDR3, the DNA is TGTGCCAGTAGTATAGGCATTGGACTAGCGGTGTACAATGAGCAGTTCTTC. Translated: CASSIGIGLAVYNEQFF.

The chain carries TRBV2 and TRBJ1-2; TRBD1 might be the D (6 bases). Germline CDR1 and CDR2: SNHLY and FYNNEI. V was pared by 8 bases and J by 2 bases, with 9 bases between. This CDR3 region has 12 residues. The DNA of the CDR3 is TGTGCCAGCCAACAGGGAAACTATGGCTACACCTTC. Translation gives CASQQGNYGYTF.

The CDR3 DNA reads as TGTGCCAGCAGTTTTCAGACAGGGTATACTGAAGCTTTCTTT. Residues: CASSFQTGYTEAFF. The chain recombines TRBV27 with TRBJ1-1; 7 bases match TRBD1. Germline V CDR1 and CDR2: MNHEY, SMNVEV (reference sequence). After removal of 3 bases from V and 5 bases from J, the junction contained 6 bases not matched to a gene. There are 14 residues in the CDR3.

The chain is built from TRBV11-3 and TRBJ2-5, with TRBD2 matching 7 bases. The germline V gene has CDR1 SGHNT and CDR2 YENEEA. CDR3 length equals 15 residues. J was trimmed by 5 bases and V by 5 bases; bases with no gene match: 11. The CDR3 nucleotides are TGTGCCAGCAGCGGGGGGGGGAGGGACTCGGAGACCCAGTACTTC. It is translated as CASSGGGRDSETQYF.